This is a list of T cell receptor beta chains from one sample in a study of T cell responses to AZD1222 COVID-19 vaccine. Using immunoSEQ multiplex PCR, the repertoire was profiled, and TCRdb retains in-frame clones only, with some absent. The sample yields 70,000 to 75,000 clones, around three quarters seen once. Sample: peripheral blood, taken 28 days after the second AZD1222 dose. The receptors shown here come from an adult who received the AZD1222 COVID-19 vaccine. Each CDR3 is given with its conserved first and last residue. D genes are given only for firm matches. Clone size, where shown, is once, few, many, or a class for clones that have expanded.

size | D | J | V | DNA | CDR3
once | NA | TRBJ1-2 | TRBV28 | TGTGCCAGCAGTTCGCCGGGACGGTTCTATGGCTACACCTTC | CASSSPGRFYGYTF
NA | NA | TRBJ2-3 | TRBV7-9 | TGTGCCAGCAGCCCCCGGACGGGGAACACAGATACGCAGTATTTT | CASSPRTGNTDTQYF
NA | TRBD1 | TRBJ1-4 | TRBV6-5 | TGTGCCAGCAGGAGGACAGGGATGGGCGAAAAACTGTTTTTT | CASRRTGMGEKLFF
NA | NA | TRBJ2-2 | TRBV18 | TGTGCCAGCTCAGCCGACTGGACCGGGGAGCTGTTTTTT | CASSADWTGELFF
NA | NA | TRBJ2-1 | TRBV12-3/TRBV12-4 | TGTGCCAGCAGTTTAGTCAATGAGCAGTTCTTC | CASSLVNEQFF
NA | NA | TRBJ2-6 | TRBV14 | TGTGCCAGCAGCCAAGAGGTCCCCCGCTCTGGGGCCAACGTCCTGACTTTC | CASSQEVPRSGANVLTF
NA | NA | TRBJ2-3 | TRBV29-1 | TGCAGCGGTTCCGGGACCTTCGCCGATACGCAGTATTTT | CSGSGTFADTQYF
few | TRBD1 | TRBJ2-7 | TRBV18 | TGTGCCAGCTCACCCCCAGGGGGCGTAGGCGAGCAGTACTTC | CASSPPGGVGEQYF
NA | NA | TRBJ1-1 | TRBV5-1 | TGCGCCAGCAGCTCTAGCCCGACAGGTGAAGCTTTCTTT | CASSSSPTGEAFF
NA | TRBD1 | TRBJ1-5 | TRBV28 | TGTGCCAGCAGTTTCCCCGGGACAGGGGGCCAGCCCCAGCATTTT | CASSFPGTGGQPQHF
NA | TRBD1 | TRBJ2-7 | TRBV5-8 | TGTGCCAGCAGCTTGTCACAGGGGTACTACGAGCAGTACTTC | CASSLSQGYYEQYF
once | NA | TRBJ2-7 | TRBV28 | TGTGCCAGCAGTTTGGGGTCGGCCGCCTACGAGCAGTACTTC | CASSLGSAAYEQYF
NA | NA | TRBJ2-3 | TRBV7-3 | TGTGCCAGCAGCTTAAACCTGGCGGGCACAGATACGCAGTATTTT | CASSLNLAGTDTQYF
NA | NA | TRBJ2-1 | TRBV29-1 | TGCAGCGTCGCAAGGGGGAATAAGCAGTTCTTC | CSVARGNKQFF
NA | NA | TRBJ1-1 | TRBV6-2/TRBV6-3 | TGTGCCAGCAGCCCGTCGGGGCCCCACACTGAAGCTTTCTTT | CASSPSGPHTEAFF
NA | TRBD1 | TRBJ1-5 | TRBV19 | TGTGCCAGTAGTGGGGGACAGGACCTTCAGCCCCAGCATTTT | CASSGGQDLQPQHF
few | NA | TRBJ1-4 | TRBV2 | TGTGCCAGCAGTGGAAACAGGGCAACTAATGAAAAACTGTTTTTT | CASSGNRATNEKLFF
NA | NA | TRBJ2-7 | TRBV5-1 | TGCGCCAGCAGCTCCCTAGGCCCGGGCGAGCAGTACTTC | CASSSLGPGEQYF
NA | NA | TRBJ1-2 | TRBV12-3/TRBV12-4 | TGTGCCAGCACGAAGGAGCCTAACTATGGCTACACCTTC | CASTKEPNYGYTF
NA | NA | TRBJ1-4 | TRBV6-5 | TGTGCCAGCAGTTACTCGAGTTCAACTAATGAAAAACTGTTTTTT | CASSYSSSTNEKLFF
NA | NA | TRBJ1-4 | TRBV7-2 | TGTGCCAGCAGCTTTACAAGGACGGTGACTGAAAAACTGTTTTTT | CASSFTRTVTEKLFF
once | NA | TRBJ1-1 | TRBV18 | TGTGCCAGCTCACCACTAGGGAGGCTCACTGAAGCTTTCTTT | CASSPLGRLTEAFF
NA | TRBD1 | TRBJ1-2 | TRBV27 | TGTGCCAGCAGTTCACTTCTCGGGACAGGGGGCTATGGCTACACCTTC | CASSSLLGTGGYGYTF
NA | NA | TRBJ2-5 | TRBV14 | TGTGCCAGCAGCCAAGTGGTCAGTAGGTACCAAGAGACCCAGTACTTC | CASSQVVSRYQETQYF
NA | NA | TRBJ2-2 | TRBV7-3 | TGTGCCAGCAGCCGGGGAGGTCCGAACACCGGGGAGCTGTTTTTT | CASSRGGPNTGELFF
once | NA | TRBJ1-2 | TRBV6-2/TRBV6-3 | TGTGCCAGCAGTTACGTCGGGGGTAACTATGGCTACACCTTC | CASSYVGGNYGYTF
NA | NA | TRBJ2-5 | TRBV5-5 | TGTGCCAGCAGCTTGGAGGCAGAATTCCAAGAGACCCAGTACTTC | CASSLEAEFQETQYF
NA | NA | TRBJ1-2 | TRBV28 | TGTGCCAGCAATCGGGCCGCCTATGGCTACACCTTC | CASNRAAYGYTF
NA | TRBD1 | TRBJ2-7 | TRBV7-2 | TGTGCCAGCAGCATCGCTCCCGGGACAGGGGTCTACGAGCAGTACTTC | CASSIAPGTGVYEQYF
NA | NA | TRBJ2-5 | TRBV7-2 | TGTGCCAGCAGCATACGAATCCAAGAGACCCAGTACTTC | CASSIRIQETQYF
NA | TRBD2 | TRBJ2-6 | TRBV23-1 | TGCGCCAGCAGTCAAAGGTTTAGGCGTTCTAGCGGCTTAAGCTCTGGGGCCAACGTCCTGACTTTC | CASSQRFRRSSGLSSGANVLTF